This TCR beta chain appears in the sequencing data of a study of CD4+ T cells in melanoma. Study results and limitations: CD8+ T cell, macrophage and B cell function reportedly correlated with neoantigen-specific CD4+ T cells. In melanoma, neoantigen-specific CD4+ T cells reportedly differed in differentiation state.

A note on this clone: Its antigen is unidentified.

Sequencing was performed with immunoSEQ multiplex PCR; in TCRdb, only in-frame clones are kept and a portion is missing. The table lists roughly 110,000 clones, approximately 92% of them singletons. This CDR3 has 16 residues. Per germline, CDR1 SGHTA and CDR2 FQGNSA. Losses at the gene ends were 6 bases for V and 1 base for J; bases not matched to a gene: 11. The origin of this receptor is a human donor with melanoma. V is TRBV7-2 and J is TRBJ2-5; 7 bases agree with TRBD1. The sequenced sample consisted of peripheral blood. CDR3 region: CASSSVDRVIQETQYF. The CDR3 DNA reads as TGTGCCAGCAGTTCGGTCGACAGGGTTATCCAAGAGACCCAGTACTTC.